The clone carrying this TCR beta chain was observed once. What it binds is not known. The data derive from a study of siplizumab effects on memory and regulatory T cells. Study findings and constraints: Solely a minor proportion of alloreactive clones could be assigned to unstimulated subsets. Alloreactive sequences traceable to unstimulated CD4+ memory cells declined significantly under siplizumab. Naive T cells appeared more varied than memory cells and looked like key alloresponse contributors.

Some 94,000 TCR templates underwent assay in every sample. Generated by immunoSEQ multiplex PCR, the TCRdb table keeps only in-frame clones and is missing some. Of tens of thousands of clones in the sample, under 95% are singletons; the top ten hold 25% to 35%. The origin of this receptor is a human donor in good health. The source material was CD8+ T cells sorted from blood.

CDR3 DNA: TGTGCCAGCAGCCCGAATGTGCGGGAGGCCGCCTACGAGCAGTACTTC. Its protein is CASSPNVREAAYEQYF. The genes are TRBV5-4 and TRBJ2-7; TRBD2 agrees at 8 bases. The CDR3 has 16 residues. Germline-derived CDR1 and CDR2 are SGHNT and YYREEE (reference sequence). J was trimmed by 2 bases and V by 4 bases; bases with no gene match: 11.